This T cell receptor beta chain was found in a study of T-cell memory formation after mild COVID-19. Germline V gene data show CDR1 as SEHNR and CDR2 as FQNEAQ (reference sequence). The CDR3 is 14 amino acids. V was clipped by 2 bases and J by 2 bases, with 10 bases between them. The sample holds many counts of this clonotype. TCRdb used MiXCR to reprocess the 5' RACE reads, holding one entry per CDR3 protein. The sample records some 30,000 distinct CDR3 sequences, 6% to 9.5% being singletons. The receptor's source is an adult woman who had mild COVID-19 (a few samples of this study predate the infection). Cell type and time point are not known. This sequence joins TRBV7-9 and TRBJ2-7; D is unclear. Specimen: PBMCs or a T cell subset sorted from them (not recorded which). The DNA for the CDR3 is TGTGCCAGCAGCTTATCAGGCAGTACCTACGAGCAGTACTTC. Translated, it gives CASSLSGSTYEQYF.